These T cell receptor beta chains were read from a single sample in a study of a mutant IDH1 vaccine in newly diagnosed glioma. Antigen specificity for these receptors is unknown. TCRdb's table, derived via immunoSEQ multiplex PCR, lists solely in-frame clones and lacks some. The sample has 50,000 to 75,000 clones, about 81% seen once. The sample was PBMCs, taken from a glioma patient whose treatment included an IDH1 peptide vaccine. The receptors originated from a woman in her forties or fifties with glioma. The CDR3 runs from the conserved cysteine through the conserved F or W. Fields, in order: V gene, clone size, J gene, CDR3 protein. For some rows the clone size is stated as once, few or many, or as a class when expanded; others skip it.

TRBV7-2	-	TRBJ1-5	CASSLVGGAEQPQHF
TRBV7-9	-	TRBJ2-3	CASSLTGQKSEYTQYF
TRBV5-4	-	TRBJ1-2	CASSLEQPYGYTF
TRBV19	-	TRBJ2-3	CASGITDTQYF
TRBV23-1	-	TRBJ1-5	CASSLRNRPQHF
TRBV19	-	TRBJ1-1	CASSIGYYAEAFF
TRBV25-1	-	TRBJ1-5	CASSDGTGMYSNQPQHF
TRBV27	-	TRBJ2-7	CASRDAPGVQYF
TRBV6-4	-	TRBJ2-3	CASSDSALVDTQYF
TRBV5-1	-	TRBJ1-5	CASSPDSGEQPQHF
TRBV6-1	-	TRBJ2-4	CASSVEGVAAKNIQYF
TRBV4-1	once	TRBJ2-5	CASSQGGLAGGVQETQYF
TRBV5-4	-	TRBJ1-1	CASSLGSRNVGTEAFF
TRBV18	-	TRBJ2-7	CASRHPLSYEQYF
TRBV11-2	-	TRBJ2-2	CASSLVSANTGELFF
TRBV19	-	TRBJ2-7	CASSIAAGSSSYEQYF
TRBV6-4	-	TRBJ2-6	CASSPVTVASGANVLTF
TRBV11-3	-	TRBJ1-2	CASSQRQDSYGYTF
TRBV4-3	-	TRBJ1-2	CASSHPEGRGYTF
TRBV30	-	TRBJ1-2	CACPDRRTGDYGYTF
TRBV21-1	once	TRBJ1-4	CASSPKAPTGGKGANEKLFF
TRBV2	-	TRBJ2-4	CASSEGQLAKNIQYF
TRBV9	-	TRBJ1-2	CASSPTIKDRWDGYTF
TRBV7-2	once	TRBJ2-6	CASISRKRTSGANVLTF
TRBV19	once	TRBJ1-2	CASSNSGVLGYTF
TRBV25-1	-	TRBJ2-1	CASYLQGGEQFF
TRBV20-1	-	TRBJ2-5	CSARDVETQYF
TRBV29-1	few	TRBJ1-1	CSALDVSEAFF
TRBV6-6	-	TRBJ1-1	CASSYSRGGTEAFF
TRBV28	-	TRBJ2-3	CASSPQGQGETDTQYF
TRBV7-8	-	TRBJ2-1	CASSQTGVWPNEQFF
TRBV9	-	TRBJ1-1	CASSVLAGGVHTEAFF
TRBV5-4	few	TRBJ2-2	CASSLSTSGRGGELFF
TRBV29-1	-	TRBJ1-1	CSVGSGNTEAFF
TRBV30	-	TRBJ1-1	CAWSVWGGNTEAFF
TRBV29-1	-	TRBJ1-3	CSVERGRLDTIYF
TRBV15	-	TRBJ2-5	CATSREVPRGGTETQYF
TRBV27	-	TRBJ1-6	CASSGVNNSPLHF
TRBV5-4	-	TRBJ2-3	CASSLGAGALTDTQYF
TRBV4-2	-	TRBJ2-7	CASSQETGGPLEQYF
TRBV5-1	-	TRBJ1-1	CASSQGSWSAEAFF
TRBV7-9	-	TRBJ2-7	CASGIGTGFDEQYF
TRBV4-1	-	TRBJ1-3	CASSQEPQGTYGNTIYF
TRBV18	-	TRBJ2-7	CASSPETGTYEQYF
TRBV2	-	TRBJ2-5	CASGTIKETQYF
TRBV29-1	-	TRBJ2-7	CSVLGQGVYEQYF
TRBV6-1	-	TRBJ2-1	CASNPDYILEQFF
TRBV4-2	-	TRBJ1-1	CASSTSPGTEAFF
TRBV4-1	once	TRBJ1-1	CASSPQAPTNTEAFF
TRBV5-1	-	TRBJ2-7	CASSSGTGPYEQYF
TRBV15	-	TRBJ1-5	CATSRGINQPQHF